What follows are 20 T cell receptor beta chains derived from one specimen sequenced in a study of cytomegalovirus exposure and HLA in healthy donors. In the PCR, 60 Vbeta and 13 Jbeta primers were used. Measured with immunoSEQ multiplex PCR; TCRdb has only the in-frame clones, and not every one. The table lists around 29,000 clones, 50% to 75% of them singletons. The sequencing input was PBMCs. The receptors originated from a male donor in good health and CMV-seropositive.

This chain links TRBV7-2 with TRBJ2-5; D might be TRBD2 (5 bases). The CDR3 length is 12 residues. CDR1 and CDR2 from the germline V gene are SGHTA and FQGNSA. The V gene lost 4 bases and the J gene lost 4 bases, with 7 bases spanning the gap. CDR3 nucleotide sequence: TGTGCCAGCAGCTCCCGGGGAGAGACCCAGTACTTC. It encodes CASSSRGETQYF.

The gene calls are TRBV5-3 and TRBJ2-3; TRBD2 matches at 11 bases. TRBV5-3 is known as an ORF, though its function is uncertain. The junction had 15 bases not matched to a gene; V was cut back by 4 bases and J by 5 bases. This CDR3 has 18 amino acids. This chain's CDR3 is CARSTGLAGPKGKDTQYF. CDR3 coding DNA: TGTGCCAGAAGCACCGGACTAGCGGGTCCTAAGGGGAAAGATACGCAGTATTTT.

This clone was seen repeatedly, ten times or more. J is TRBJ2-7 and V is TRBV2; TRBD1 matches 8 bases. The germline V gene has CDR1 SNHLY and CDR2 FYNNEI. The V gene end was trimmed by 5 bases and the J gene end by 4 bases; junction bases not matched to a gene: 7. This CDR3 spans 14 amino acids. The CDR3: CASSKGQGIYEQYF. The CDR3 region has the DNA TGTGCCAGCAGTAAAGGACAGGGAATTTACGAGCAGTACTTC.

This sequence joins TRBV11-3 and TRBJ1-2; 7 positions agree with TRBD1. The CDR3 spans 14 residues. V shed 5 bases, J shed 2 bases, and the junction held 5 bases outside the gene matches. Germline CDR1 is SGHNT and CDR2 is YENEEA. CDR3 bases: TGTGCCAGCAGCGGGGGGACAGTCAACTATGGCTACACCTTC. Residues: CASSGGTVNYGYTF. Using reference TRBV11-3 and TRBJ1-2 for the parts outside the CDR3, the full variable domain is EAGVVQSPRYKIIEKKQPVAFWCNPISGHNTLYWYLQNLGQGPELLIRYENEEAVDDSQLPKDRFSAERLKGVDSTLKIQPAELGDSAVYLCASSGGTVNYGYTFGSGTRLTVV.

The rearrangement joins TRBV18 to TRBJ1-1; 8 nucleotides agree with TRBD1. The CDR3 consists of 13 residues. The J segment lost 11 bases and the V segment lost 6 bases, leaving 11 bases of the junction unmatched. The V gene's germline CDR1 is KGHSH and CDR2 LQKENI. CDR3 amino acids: CASSRETGDRAFF. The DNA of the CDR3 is TGTGCCAGCTCCCGTGAGACAGGGGATAGGGCTTTCTTT. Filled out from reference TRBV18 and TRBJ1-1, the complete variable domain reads NAGVMQNPRHLVRRRGQEARLRCSPMKGHSHVYWYRQLPEEGLKFMVYLQKENIIDESGMPKERFSAEFPKEGPSILRIQQVVRGDSAAYFCASSRETGDRAFFGQGTRLTVV.

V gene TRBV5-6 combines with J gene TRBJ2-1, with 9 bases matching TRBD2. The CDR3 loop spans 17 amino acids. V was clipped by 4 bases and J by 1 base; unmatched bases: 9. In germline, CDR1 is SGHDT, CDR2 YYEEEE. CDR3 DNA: TGTGCCAGCAGCCCCCTGGGGCGGGGGGGGTCCTACAATGAGCAGTTCTTC. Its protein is CASSPLGRGGSYNEQFF.

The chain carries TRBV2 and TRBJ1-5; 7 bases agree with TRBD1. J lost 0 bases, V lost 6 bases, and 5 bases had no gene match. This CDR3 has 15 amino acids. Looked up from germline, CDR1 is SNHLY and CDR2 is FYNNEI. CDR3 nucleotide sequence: TGTGCCAGCAGGGATTGGGACAGTAGCAATCAGCCCCAGCATTTT. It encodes CASRDWDSSNQPQHF. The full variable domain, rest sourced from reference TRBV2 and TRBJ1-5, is EPEVTQTPSHQVTQMGQEVILRCVPISNHLYFYWYRQILGQKVEFLVSFYNNEISEKSEIFDDQFSVERPDGSNFTLKIRSTKLEDSAMYFCASRDWDSSNQPQHFGDGTRLSIL.

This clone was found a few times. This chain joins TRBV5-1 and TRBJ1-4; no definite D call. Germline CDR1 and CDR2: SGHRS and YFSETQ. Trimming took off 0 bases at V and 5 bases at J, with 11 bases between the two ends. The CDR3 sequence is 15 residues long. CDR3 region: CASSLAEGWNEKLFF. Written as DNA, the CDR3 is TGCGCCAGCAGCTTGGCAGAGGGCTGGAATGAAAAACTGTTTTTT.

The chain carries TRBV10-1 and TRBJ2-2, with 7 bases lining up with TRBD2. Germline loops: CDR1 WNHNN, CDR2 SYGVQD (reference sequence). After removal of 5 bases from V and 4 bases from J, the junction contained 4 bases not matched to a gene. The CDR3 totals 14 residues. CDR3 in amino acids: CASSRERGTGELFF. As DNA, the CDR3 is TGCGCCAGCAGTCGTGAGCGGGGCACCGGGGAGCTGTTTTTT.

The CDR3 loop is CASSLGPGGTEAFF. CDR3 DNA sequence: TGTGCCAGCAGCTTAGGGCCCGGGGGGACTGAAGCTTTCTTT. The chain joins TRBV6-1 to TRBJ1-1; a weak D match, TRBD1 (5 bases). The CDR3 length is 14 residues. Germline assignment: CDR1 MNHNS and CDR2 SASEGT. V lost 6 bases and J 5 bases, leaving 16 bases between the germline ends.

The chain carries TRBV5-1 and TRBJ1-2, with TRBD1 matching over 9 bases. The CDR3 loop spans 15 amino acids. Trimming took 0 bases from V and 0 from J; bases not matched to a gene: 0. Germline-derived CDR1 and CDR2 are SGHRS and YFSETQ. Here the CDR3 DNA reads TGCGCCAGCAGCTTGGGGGACAGGGCTAACTATGGCTACACCTTC. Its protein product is CASSLGDRANYGYTF.

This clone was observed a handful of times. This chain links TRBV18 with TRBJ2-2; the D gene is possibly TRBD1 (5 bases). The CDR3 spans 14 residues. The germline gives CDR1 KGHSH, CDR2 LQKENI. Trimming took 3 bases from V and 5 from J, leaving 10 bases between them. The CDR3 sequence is CASSPLGATGELFF. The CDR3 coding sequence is TGTGCCAGCTCACCGTTAGGGGCAACCGGGGAGCTGTTTTTT. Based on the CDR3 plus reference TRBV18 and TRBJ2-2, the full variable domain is NAGVMQNPRHLVRRRGQEARLRCSPMKGHSHVYWYRQLPEEGLKFMVYLQKENIIDESGMPKERFSAEFPKEGPSILRIQQVVRGDSAAYFCASSPLGATGELFFGEGSRLTVL.

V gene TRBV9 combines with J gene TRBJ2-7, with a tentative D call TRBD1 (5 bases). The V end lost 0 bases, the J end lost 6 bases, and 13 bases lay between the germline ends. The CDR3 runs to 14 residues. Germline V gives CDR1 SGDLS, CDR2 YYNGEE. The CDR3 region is CASSVGPSTGEQYF. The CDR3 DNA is TGTGCCAGCAGCGTAGGCCCATCTACAGGCGAGCAGTACTTC.

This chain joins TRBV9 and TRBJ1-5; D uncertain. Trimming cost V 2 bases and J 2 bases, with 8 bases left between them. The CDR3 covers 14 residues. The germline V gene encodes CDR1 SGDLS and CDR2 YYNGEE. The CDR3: CASSVGRGNQPQHF. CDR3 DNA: TGTGCCAGCAGCGTCGGTCGGGGCAATCAGCCCCAGCATTTT.

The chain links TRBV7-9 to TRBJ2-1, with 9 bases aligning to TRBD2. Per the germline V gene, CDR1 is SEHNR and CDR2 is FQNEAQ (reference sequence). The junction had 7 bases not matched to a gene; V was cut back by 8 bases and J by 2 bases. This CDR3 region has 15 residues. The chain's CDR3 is CASGSASGAYNEQFF. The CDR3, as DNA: TGTGCCAGCGGCTCCGCTAGCGGGGCCTACAATGAGCAGTTCTTC.

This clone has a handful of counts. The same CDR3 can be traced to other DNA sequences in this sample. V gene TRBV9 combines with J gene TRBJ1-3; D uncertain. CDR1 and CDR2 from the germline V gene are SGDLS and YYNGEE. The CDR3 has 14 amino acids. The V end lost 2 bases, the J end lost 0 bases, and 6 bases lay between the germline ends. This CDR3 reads CASSVRGSGNTIYF. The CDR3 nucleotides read TGTGCCAGCAGCGTGCGGGGCTCTGGAAACACCATATATTTT.

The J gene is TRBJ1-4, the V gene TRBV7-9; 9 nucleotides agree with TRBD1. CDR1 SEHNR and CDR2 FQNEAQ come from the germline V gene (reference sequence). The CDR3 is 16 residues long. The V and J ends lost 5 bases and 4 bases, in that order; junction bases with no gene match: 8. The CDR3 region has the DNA TGTGCCAGCAGCCCGAGGACAGGGGAGGATAATGAAAAACTGTTTTTT. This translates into CASSPRTGEDNEKLFF.

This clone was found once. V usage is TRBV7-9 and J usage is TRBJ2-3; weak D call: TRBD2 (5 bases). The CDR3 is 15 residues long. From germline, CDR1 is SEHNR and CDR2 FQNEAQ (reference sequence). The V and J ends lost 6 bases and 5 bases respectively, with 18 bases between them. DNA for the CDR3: TGTGCCAGCAGTAAAGAGGGCCAGATTCGAGATACGCAGTATTTT. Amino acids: CASSKEGQIRDTQYF.

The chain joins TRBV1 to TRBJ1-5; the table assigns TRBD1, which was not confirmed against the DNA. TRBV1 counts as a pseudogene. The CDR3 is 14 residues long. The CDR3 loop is CTSSQQGRDQPQHF. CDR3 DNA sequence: TGCACCAGCAGCCAACAGGGGCGAGATCAGCCCCAGCATTTT.

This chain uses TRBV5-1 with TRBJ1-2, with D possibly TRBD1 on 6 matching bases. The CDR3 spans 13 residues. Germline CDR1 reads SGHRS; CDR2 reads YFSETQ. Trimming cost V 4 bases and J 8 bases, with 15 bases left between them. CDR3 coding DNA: TGCGCCAGCAGCCCAAGCTCCGACAGGGGCTACACCTTC. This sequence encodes CASSPSSDRGYTF.